Listed below are T cell receptor beta chains from one sample, sequenced in a study of Ad26.COV2.S vaccination and SARS-CoV-2 variants. TCRdb keeps only in-frame clones here, not all; method: immunoSEQ multiplex PCR. The data show 200,000 to 250,000 clones, with roughly 90% seen just once and about 10% held by the top ten. The sample here was peripheral blood, taken in a trial of Ad26.COV2.S vaccine versus placebo. The receptors come from a person aged 18-65 years who received the Ad26.COV2.S COVID-19 vaccine or a placebo. Both conserved end residues are trimmed from each CDR3. Each record gives: V gene, J gene, CDR3 protein.

TRBV7-2,TRBJ1-5,ASSLEGARGNQPQH
TRBV19,TRBJ2-7,ASSQDPNPEDEQY
TRBV5-1,TRBJ1-4,ASSSGGQSNEKLF
TRBV6-5,TRBJ2-1,ALTARDSFYNEQF
TRBV28,TRBJ2-3,ASSSETSGGSLDTQY
TRBV5-1,TRBJ2-2,ASSLGLRELF
TRBV7-9,TRBJ2-7,ASSLLGGDTYEQY
TRBV6-5,TRBJ1-1,ASSYSSTTEAF
TRBV5-1,TRBJ2-1,ASSLRQGASSYNEQF
TRBV28,TRBJ2-7,ATSRTGEVGDEQY
TRBV4-3,TRBJ2-7,ASSQGTGNSYEQY
TRBV11-2,TRBJ2-7,ASSKAHSGTSYEQY
TRBV6-1,TRBJ1-5,ASSEFGQWDSNQPQH
TRBV2,TRBJ2-7,ASSDGAFEGHEQY
TRBV6-2/TRBV6-3,TRBJ2-7,ASSWDRGSFREEQY
TRBV28,TRBJ2-3,ASSFRPGDTQY
TRBV29-1,TRBJ1-2,SVDRGSMTSRDYGYT
TRBV6-2/TRBV6-3,TRBJ1-6,ASSLVIGQRNSPLH
TRBV12-3/TRBV12-4,TRBJ2-7,ASRGTGAYEQY
TRBV10-3,TRBJ1-3,AISGQGPGNTIY
TRBV13,TRBJ2-1,ASSPTGTGGFDEQF
TRBV27,TRBJ2-1,ASSPGQGNEQF
TRBV28,TRBJ1-5,ASLGQGAQYSNQPQH
TRBV9,TRBJ2-2,ASSKAGELF
TRBV29-1,TRBJ2-1,SVIRGSYNEQF
TRBV6-5,TRBJ1-2,ASSSVSGQGNYGYT
TRBV12-5,TRBJ1-2,ASGNEGQGAYYGYT
TRBV30,TRBJ2-6,AWSVQSINPSGANVLT
TRBV30,TRBJ1-4,AWSPTREKLF
TRBV7-9,TRBJ1-2,ASSLGDLGYT
TRBV7-2,TRBJ1-1,ASSSRQVFTEAF
TRBV5-4,TRBJ2-7,ASSWGQGSSEQY
TRBV30,TRBJ1-6,AWSSSYNSPLH
TRBV7-7,TRBJ2-2,ASSFGTGVYTGELF
TRBV19,TRBJ2-7,ASSIGTASSYEQY
TRBV25-1,TRBJ2-2,ASSKTSGTTGELF
TRBV2,TRBJ1-5,ASRLGQGQPQH
TRBV28,TRBJ1-4,ASSPRGTRSREKLF
TRBV6-2/TRBV6-3,TRBJ2-1,ASSYGRAGVLAREQF
TRBV5-5,TRBJ2-2,ASSSRTGGGELF
TRBV7-9,TRBJ1-1,ASSLGRAGNTEAF
TRBV5-1,TRBJ1-2,ASSGRLGQGTLHGYT
TRBV28,TRBJ2-2,ASSLSWGRTNTGELF
TRBV11-2,TRBJ1-1,ASSFPGLNTEAF
TRBV19,TRBJ1-2,ASRLQGSDGYT
TRBV4-3,TRBJ2-2,ASSRRLGTGTDTGELF
TRBV6-1,TRBJ2-5,ASSELAGGLETQY
TRBV20-1,TRBJ1-1,SASPKWTEAF
TRBV4-1,TRBJ1-1,ASSQVGWTQAF
TRBV28,TRBJ2-3,ASSLAGTDTQY
TRBV9,TRBJ1-3,ASSPMGGAGDTIY
TRBV24-1,TRBJ1-4,ATSDPGTGVEKLF
TRBV27,TRBJ2-3,ASSWGSGGTDTQY
TRBV19,TRBJ2-7,ASSIYGDIPYEQY
TRBV9,TRBJ2-2,ASVGQNTGELF
TRBV9,TRBJ2-1,ASSVELATYNEQF
TRBV6-5,TRBJ2-1,ASRFLQGGNEQF
TRBV6-4,TRBJ2-1,ASSDSIGNGYNEQF
TRBV9,TRBJ2-7,ASSASGTSWEQY
TRBV14,TRBJ2-3,ASSQGQDYTQY